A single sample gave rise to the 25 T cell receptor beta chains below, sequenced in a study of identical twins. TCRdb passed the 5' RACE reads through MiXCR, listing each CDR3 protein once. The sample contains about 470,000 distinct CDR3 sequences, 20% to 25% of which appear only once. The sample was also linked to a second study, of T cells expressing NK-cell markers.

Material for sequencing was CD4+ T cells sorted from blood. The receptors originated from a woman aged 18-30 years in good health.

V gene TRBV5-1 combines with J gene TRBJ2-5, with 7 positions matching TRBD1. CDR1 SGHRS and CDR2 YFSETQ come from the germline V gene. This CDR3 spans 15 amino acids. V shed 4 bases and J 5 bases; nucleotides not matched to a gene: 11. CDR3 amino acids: CASSTNTGEWETQYF. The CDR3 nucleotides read TGCGCCAGCAGCACGAACACAGGGGAGTGGGAGACCCAGTACTTC. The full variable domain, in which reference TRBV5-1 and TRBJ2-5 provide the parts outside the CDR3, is KAGVTQTPRYLIKTRGQQVTLSCSPISGHRSVSWYQQTPGQGLQFLFEYFSETQRNKGNFPGRFSGRQFSNSRSEMNVSTLELGDSALYLCASSTNTGEWETQYFGPGTRLLVL.

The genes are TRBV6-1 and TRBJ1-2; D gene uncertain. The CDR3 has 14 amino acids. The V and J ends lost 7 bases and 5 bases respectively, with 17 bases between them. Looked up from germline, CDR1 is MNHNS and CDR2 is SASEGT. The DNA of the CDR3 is TGTGCCAGCAAAGAAGGGATGCGAGTTTATGGCTACACCTTC. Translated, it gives CASKEGMRVYGYTF.

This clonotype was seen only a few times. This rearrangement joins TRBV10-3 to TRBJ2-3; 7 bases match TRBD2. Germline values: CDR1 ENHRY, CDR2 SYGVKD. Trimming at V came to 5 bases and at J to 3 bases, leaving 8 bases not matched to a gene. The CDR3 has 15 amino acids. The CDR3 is CAISPSGRETDTQYF. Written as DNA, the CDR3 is TGTGCCATCAGTCCCTCCGGGCGGGAGACAGATACGCAGTATTTT.

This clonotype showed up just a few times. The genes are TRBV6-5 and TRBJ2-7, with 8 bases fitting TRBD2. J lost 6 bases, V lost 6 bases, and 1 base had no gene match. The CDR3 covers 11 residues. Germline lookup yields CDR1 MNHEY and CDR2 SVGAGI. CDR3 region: CASRGLGEQYF. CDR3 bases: TGTGCCAGCAGGGGACTAGGCGAGCAGTACTTC.

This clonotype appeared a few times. The CDR3 DNA reads as TGTGCCAGCAGCTCCTTCCTTGAAAAACTGTTTTTT. It codes for CASSSFLEKLFF. The chain is built from TRBV7-9 and TRBJ1-4; no clear D. The germline gives CDR1 SEHNR, CDR2 FQNEAQ (reference sequence). The CDR3 extends over 12 amino acids. V shed 4 bases and J shed 7 bases, with 7 bases lying between them.

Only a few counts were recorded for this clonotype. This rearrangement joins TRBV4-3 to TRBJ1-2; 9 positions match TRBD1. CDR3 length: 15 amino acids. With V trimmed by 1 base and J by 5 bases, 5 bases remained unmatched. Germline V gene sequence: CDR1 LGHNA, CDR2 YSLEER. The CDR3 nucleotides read TGCGCCAGCAGCCAAGGGGACAGGGAATGGTATGGCTACACCTTC. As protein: CASSQGDREWYGYTF.

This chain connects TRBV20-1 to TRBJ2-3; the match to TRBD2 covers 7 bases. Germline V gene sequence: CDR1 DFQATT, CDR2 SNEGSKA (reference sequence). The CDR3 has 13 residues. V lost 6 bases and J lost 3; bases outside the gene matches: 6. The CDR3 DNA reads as TGCAGTGCCCCCCAAGCGGGGACAGATACGCAGTATTTT. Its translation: CSAPQAGTDTQYF.

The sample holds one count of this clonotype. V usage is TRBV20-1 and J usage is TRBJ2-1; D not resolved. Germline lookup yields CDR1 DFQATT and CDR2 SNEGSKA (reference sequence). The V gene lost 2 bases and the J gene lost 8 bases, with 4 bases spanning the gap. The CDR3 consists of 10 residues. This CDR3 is CSARNDEQFF. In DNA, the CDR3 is TGCAGTGCTAGAAACGATGAGCAGTTCTTC.

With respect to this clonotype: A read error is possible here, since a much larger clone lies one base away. As DNA, the CDR3 is TGTGCCAGCAGTTCACCAGGGGCAGATACGCAGTATTTT. It yields the protein CASSSPGADTQYF. J is TRBJ2-3 and V is TRBV12-3 or TRBV12-4, with TRBD1 as a possible D gene (6 bases). The length of the CDR3 is 13 residues. Trimming pared 4 bases from V and 4 bases from J, leaving 9 bases between.

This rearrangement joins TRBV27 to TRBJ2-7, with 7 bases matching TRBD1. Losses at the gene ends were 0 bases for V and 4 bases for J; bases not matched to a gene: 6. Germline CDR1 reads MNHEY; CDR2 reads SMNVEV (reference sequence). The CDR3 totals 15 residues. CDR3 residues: CASSLSLRGTYEQYF. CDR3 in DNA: TGTGCCAGCAGTTTATCGCTCAGGGGGACATACGAGCAGTACTTC.

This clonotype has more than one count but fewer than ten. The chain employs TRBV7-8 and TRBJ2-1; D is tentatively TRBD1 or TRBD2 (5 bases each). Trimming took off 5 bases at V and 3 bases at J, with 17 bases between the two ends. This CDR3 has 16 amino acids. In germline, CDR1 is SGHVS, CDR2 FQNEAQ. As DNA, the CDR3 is TGTGCCAGCAGCCATATCGGGGCGGCGTACTACAATGAGCAGTTCTTC. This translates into CASSHIGAAYYNEQFF. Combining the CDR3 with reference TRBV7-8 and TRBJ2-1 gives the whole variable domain GAGVSQSPRYKVAKRGQDVALRCDPISGHVSLFWYQQALGQGPEFLTYFQNEAQLDKSGLPSDRFFAERPEGSVSTLKIQRTQQEDSAVYLCASSHIGAAYYNEQFFGPGTRLTVL.

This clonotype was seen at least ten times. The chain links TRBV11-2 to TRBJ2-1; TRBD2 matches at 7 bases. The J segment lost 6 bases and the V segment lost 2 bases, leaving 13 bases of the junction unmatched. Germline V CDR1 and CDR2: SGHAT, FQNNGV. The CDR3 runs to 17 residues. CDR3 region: CASSLRGVSAGSNEQFF. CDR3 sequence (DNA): TGTGCCAGCAGCTTACGGGGGGTAAGCGCGGGATCCAATGAGCAGTTCTTC.

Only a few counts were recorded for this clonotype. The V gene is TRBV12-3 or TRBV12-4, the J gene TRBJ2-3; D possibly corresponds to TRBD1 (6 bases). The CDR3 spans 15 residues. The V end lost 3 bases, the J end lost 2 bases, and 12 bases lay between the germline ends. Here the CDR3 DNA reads TGTGCCAGCAGTTTTCGAGGGACATCCACAGATACGCAGTATTTT. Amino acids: CASSFRGTSTDTQYF.

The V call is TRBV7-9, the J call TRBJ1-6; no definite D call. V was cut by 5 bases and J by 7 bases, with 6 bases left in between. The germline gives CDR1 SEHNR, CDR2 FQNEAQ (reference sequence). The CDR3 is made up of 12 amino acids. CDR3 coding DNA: TGTGCCAGCAGCGTAGAAAATTCACCCCTCCACTTT. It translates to CASSVENSPLHF.

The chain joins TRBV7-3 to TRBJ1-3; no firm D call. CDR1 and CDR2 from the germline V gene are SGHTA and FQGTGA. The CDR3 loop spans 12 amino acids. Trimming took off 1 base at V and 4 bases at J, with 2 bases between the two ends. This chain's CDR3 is CASSLNGNTIYF. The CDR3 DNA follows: TGTGCCAGCAGCTTAAACGGAAACACCATATATTTT.

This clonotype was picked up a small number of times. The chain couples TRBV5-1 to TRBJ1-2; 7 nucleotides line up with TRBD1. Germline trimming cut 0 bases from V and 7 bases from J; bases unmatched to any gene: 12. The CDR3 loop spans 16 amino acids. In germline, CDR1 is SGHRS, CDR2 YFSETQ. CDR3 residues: CASSLGGNQDRTGYTF. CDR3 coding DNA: TGCGCCAGCAGCTTGGGCGGAAACCAGGACAGGACTGGCTACACCTTC.

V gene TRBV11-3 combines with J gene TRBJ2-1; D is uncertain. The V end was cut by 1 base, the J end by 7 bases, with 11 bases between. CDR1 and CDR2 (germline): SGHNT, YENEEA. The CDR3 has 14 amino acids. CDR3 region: CASSLGLNNNEQFF. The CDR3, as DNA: TGTGCCAGCAGCTTAGGGCTTAACAATAATGAGCAGTTCTTC. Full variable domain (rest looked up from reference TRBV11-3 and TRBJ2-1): EAGVVQSPRYKIIEKKQPVAFWCNPISGHNTLYWYLQNLGQGPELLIRYENEEAVDDSQLPKDRFSAERLKGVDSTLKIQPAELGDSAVYLCASSLGLNNNEQFFGPGTRLTVL.

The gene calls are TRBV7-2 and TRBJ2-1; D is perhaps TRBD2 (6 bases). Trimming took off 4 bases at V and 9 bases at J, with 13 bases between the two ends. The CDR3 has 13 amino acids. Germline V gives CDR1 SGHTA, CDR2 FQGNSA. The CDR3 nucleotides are TGTGCCAGCAGCTCGCGTTTCGGGGGTGAGCAGTTCTTC. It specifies CASSSRFGGEQFF. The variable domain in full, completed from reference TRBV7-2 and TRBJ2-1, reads GAGVSQSPSNKVTEKGKDVELRCDPISGHTALYWYRQSLGQGLEFLIYFQGNSAPDKSGLPSDRFSAERTGGSVSTLTIQRTQQEDSAVYLCASSSRFGGEQFFGPGTRLTVL.

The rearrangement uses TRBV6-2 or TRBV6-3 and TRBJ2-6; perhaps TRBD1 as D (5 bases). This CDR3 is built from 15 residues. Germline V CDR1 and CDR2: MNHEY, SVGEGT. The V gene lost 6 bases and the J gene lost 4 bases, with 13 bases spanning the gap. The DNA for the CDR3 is TGTGCCAGCAGGAACAGGTTTAGCGGGGCCAACGTCCTGACTTTC. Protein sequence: CASRNRFSGANVLTF.

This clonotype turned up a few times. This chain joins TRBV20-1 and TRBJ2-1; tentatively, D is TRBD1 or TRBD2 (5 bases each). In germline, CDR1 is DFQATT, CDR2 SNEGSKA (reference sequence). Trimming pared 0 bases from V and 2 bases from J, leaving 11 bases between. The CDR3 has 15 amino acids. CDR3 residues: CSARDMGVPYNEQFF. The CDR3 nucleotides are TGCAGTGCTAGAGATATGGGGGTCCCCTACAATGAGCAGTTCTTC.

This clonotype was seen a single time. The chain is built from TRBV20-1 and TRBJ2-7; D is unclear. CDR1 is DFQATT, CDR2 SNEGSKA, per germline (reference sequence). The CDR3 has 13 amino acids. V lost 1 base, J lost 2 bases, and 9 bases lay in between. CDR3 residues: CSARGRITYEQYF. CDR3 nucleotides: TGCAGTGCTAGAGGCCGGATAACCTACGAGCAGTACTTC.

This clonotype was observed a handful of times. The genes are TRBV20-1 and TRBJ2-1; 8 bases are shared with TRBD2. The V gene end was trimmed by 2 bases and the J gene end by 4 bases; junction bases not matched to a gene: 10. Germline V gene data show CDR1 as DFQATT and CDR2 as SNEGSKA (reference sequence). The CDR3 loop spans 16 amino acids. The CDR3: CSARSPGSGGYNEQFF. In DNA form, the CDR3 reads TGCAGTGCTAGATCCCCAGGGAGCGGGGGTTACAATGAGCAGTTCTTC.

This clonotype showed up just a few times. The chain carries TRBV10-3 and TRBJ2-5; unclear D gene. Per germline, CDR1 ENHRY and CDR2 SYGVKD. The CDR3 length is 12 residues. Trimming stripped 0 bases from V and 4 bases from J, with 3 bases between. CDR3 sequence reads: CAISESGETQYF. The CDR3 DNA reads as TGTGCCATCAGTGAGTCCGGAGAGACCCAGTACTTC.

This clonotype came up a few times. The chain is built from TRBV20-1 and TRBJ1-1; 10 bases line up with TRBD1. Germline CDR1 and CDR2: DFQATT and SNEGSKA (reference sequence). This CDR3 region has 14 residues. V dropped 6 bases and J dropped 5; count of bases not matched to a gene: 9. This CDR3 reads CSAMTGGAETEAFF. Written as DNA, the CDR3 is TGCAGTGCGATGACAGGGGGCGCAGAAACTGAAGCTTTCTTT.

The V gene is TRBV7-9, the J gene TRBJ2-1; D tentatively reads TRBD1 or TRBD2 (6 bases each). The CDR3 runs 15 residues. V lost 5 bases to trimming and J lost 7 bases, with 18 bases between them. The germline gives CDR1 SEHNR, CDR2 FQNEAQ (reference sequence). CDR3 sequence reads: CASSLSGLQGNEQFF. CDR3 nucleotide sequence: TGTGCCAGCAGCCTATCGGGACTCCAGGGGAATGAGCAGTTCTTC. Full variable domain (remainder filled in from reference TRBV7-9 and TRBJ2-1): DTGVSQNPRHKITKRGQNVTFRCDPISEHNRLYWYRQTLGQGPEFLTYFQNEAQLEKSRLLSDRFSAERPKGSFSTLEIQRTEQGDSAMYLCASSLSGLQGNEQFFGPGTRLTVL.